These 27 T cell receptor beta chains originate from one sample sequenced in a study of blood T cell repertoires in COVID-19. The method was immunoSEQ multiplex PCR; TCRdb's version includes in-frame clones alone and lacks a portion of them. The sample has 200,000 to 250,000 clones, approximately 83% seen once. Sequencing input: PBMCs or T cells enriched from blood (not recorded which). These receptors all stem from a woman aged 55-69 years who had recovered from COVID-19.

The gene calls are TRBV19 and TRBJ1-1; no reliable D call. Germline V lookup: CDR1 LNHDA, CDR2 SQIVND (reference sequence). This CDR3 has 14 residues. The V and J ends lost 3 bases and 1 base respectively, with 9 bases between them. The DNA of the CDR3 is TGTGCCAGTAGTATTGGAGGGTCGAACACTGAAGCTTTCTTT. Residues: CASSIGGSNTEAFF. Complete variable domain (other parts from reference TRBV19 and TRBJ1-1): DGGITQSPKYLFRKEGQNVTLSCEQNLNHDAMYWYRQDPGQGLRLIYYSQIVNDFQKGDIAEGYSVSREKKESFPLTVTSAQKNPTAFYLCASSIGGSNTEAFFGQGTRLTVV.

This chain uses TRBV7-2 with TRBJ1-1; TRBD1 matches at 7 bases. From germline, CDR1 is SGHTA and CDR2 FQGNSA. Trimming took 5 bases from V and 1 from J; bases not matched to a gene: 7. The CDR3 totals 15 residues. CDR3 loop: CASSRPGTANTEAFF. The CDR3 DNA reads TGTGCCAGCAGCAGGCCGGGGACAGCGAACACTGAAGCTTTCTTT.

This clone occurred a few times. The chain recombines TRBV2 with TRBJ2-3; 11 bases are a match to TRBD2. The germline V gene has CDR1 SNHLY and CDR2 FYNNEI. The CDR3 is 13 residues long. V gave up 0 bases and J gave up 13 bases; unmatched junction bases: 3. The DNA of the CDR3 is TGTGCCAGCAGTGAAGCTAGCGGGGGGGCCAAGTATTTT. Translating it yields CASSEASGGAKYF.

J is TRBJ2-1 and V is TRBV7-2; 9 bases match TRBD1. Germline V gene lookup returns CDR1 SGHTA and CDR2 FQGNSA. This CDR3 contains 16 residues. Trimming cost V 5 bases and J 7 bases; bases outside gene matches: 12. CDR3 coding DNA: TGTGCCAGCAGCGCCCCGGGACAGGGAGGTGTAAATGAGCAGTTCTTC. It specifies CASSAPGQGGVNEQFF.

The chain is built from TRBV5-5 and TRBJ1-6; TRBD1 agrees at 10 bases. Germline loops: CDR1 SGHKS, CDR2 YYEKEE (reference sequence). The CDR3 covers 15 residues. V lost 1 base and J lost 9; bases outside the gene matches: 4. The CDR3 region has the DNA TGTGCCAGCAGCTTGCGGACAGGGGGGCTTTCACCCCTCCACTTT. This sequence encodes CASSLRTGGLSPLHF.

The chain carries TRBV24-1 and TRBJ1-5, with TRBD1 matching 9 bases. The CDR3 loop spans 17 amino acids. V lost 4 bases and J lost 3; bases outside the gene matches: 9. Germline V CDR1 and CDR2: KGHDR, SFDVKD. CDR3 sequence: CATSDEQDRGYNQPQHF. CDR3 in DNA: TGTGCCACCAGTGACGAACAAGACAGGGGGTACAATCAGCCCCAGCATTTT.

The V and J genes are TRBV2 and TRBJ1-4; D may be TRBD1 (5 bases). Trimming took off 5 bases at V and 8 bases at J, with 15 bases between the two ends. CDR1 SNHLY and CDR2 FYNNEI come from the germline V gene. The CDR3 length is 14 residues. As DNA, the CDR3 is TGTGCCAGCAGTTCGGGAGGGACGGGAGAAAAACTGTTTTTT. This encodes CASSSGGTGEKLFF. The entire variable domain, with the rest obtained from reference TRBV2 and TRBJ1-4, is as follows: EPEVTQTPSHQVTQMGQEVILRCVPISNHLYFYWYRQILGQKVEFLVSFYNNEISEKSEIFDDQFSVERPDGSNFTLKIRSTKLEDSAMYFCASSSGGTGEKLFFGSGTQLSVL.

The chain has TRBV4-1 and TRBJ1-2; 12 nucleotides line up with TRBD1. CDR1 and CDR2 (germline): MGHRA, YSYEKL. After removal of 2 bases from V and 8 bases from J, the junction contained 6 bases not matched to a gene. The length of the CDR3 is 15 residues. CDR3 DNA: TGCGCCAGCAGCCAACCGGGACAGGGGGCGAACGGCTACACCTTC. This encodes CASSQPGQGANGYTF.

CDR3 protein: CASSLGSGEGTEAFF. CDR3 coding DNA: TGTGCCAGCAGCTTAGGATCGGGGGAAGGCACTGAAGCTTTCTTT. The chain couples TRBV7-9 to TRBJ1-1; TRBD1 might be the D (5 bases). V dropped 1 base and J dropped 4 bases, with 13 bases sitting between them. The length of the CDR3 is 15 residues. From germline, CDR1 is SEHNR and CDR2 FQNEAQ (reference sequence).

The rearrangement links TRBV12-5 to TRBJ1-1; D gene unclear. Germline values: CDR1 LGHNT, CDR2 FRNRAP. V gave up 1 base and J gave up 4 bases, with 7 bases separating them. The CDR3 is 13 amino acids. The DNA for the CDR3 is TGTGCTAGTGGTTTGGATCCGTCCACTGAAGCTTTCTTT. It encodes CASGLDPSTEAFF.

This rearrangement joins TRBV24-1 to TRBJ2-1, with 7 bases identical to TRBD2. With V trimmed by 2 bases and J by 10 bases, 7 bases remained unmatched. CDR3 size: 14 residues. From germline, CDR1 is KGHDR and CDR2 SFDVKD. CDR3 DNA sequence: TGTGCCACCAGTGATTCGTTGACTAGCAACGAGCAGTTCTTC. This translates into CATSDSLTSNEQFF.

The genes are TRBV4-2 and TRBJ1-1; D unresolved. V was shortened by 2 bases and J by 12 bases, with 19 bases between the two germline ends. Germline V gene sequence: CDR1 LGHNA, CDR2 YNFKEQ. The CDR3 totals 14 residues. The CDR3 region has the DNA TGTGCCAGCAGCCAACTGGGCCTCGGAACATTTCCTTTCTTT. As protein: CASSQLGLGTFPFF.

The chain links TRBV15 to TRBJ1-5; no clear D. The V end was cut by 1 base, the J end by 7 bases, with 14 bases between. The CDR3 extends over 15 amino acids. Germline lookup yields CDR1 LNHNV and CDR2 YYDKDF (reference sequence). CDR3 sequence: CATSRVTALGQPQHF. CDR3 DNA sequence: TGTGCCACCAGCAGAGTCACGGCGCTCGGGCAGCCCCAGCATTTT.

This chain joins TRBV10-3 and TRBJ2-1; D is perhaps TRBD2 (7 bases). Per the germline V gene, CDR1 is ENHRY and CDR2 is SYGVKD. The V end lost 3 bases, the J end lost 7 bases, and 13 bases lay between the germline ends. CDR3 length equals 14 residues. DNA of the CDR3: TGTGCCATCAGTGATGAGGGAGGGGGAAATGAGCAGTTCTTC. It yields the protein CAISDEGGGNEQFF.

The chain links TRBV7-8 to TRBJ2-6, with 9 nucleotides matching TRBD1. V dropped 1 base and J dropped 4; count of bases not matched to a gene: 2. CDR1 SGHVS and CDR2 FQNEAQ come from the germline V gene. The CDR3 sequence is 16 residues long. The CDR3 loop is CASSLGDRAGANVLTF. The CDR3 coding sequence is TGTGCCAGCAGCTTAGGGGACAGGGCCGGGGCCAACGTCCTGACTTTC.

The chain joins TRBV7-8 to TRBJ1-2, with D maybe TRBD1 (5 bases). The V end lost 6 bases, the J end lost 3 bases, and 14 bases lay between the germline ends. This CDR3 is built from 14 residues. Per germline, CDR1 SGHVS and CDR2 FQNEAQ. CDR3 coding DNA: TGTGCCAGCAGTCCCCAAGACAGTTACTATGGCTACACCTTC. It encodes CASSPQDSYYGYTF.

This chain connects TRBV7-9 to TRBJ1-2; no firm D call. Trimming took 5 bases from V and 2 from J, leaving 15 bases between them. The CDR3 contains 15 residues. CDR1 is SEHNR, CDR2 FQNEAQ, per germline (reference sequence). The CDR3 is CASSRWLGGNYGYTF. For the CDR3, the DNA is TGTGCCAGCAGCCGATGGTTAGGAGGGAACTATGGCTACACCTTC. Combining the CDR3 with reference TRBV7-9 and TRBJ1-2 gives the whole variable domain DTGVSQNPRHKITKRGQNVTFRCDPISEHNRLYWYRQTLGQGPEFLTYFQNEAQLEKSRLLSDRFSAERPKGSFSTLEIQRTEQGDSAMYLCASSRWLGGNYGYTFGSGTRLTVV.

CDR3 region: CASSSRQGPMNTEAFF. In nucleotides, the CDR3 is TGCGCCAGCAGCTCCAGACAGGGGCCGATGAACACTGAAGCTTTCTTT. The V and J genes are TRBV5-1 and TRBJ1-1, with 8 positions matching TRBD1. The V gene's germline CDR1 is SGHRS and CDR2 YFSETQ. The CDR3 consists of 16 residues. V trimming: 3 bases; J trimming: 0 bases; junction bases outside the gene matches: 7.

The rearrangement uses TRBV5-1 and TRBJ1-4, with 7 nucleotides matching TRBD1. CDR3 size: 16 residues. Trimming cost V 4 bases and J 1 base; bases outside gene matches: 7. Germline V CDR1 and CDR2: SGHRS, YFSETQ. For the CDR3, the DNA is TGCGCCAGCAGCACGGGACAGCCTCAAACTAATGAAAAACTGTTTTTT. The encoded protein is CASSTGQPQTNEKLFF.

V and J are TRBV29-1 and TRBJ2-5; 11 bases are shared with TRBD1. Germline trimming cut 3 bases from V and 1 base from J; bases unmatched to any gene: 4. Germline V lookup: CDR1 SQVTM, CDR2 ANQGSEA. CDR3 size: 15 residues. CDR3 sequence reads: CSVEGTGGSQETQYF. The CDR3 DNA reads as TGCAGCGTTGAGGGGACAGGGGGGTCCCAAGAGACCCAGTACTTC.

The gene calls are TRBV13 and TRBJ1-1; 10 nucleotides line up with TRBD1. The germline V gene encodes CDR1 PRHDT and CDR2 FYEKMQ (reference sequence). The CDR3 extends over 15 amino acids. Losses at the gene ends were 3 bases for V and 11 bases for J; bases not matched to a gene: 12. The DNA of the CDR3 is TGTGCCAGCAGCTTCCAGGGACAGGGGCCACTAAGGGCTTTCTTT. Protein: CASSFQGQGPLRAFF.

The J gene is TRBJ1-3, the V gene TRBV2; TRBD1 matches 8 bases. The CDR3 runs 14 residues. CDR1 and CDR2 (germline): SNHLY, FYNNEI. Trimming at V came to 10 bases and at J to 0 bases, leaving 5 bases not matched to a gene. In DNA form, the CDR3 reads TGTGCCAACGACAGGGGAACCTCTGGAAACACCATATATTTT. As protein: CANDRGTSGNTIYF.

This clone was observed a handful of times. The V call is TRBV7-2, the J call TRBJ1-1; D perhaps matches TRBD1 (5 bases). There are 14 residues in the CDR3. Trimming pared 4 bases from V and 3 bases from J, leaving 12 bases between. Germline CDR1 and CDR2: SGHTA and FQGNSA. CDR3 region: CASSSLGGDTEAFF. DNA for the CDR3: TGTGCCAGCAGCTCCCTCGGGGGGGACACTGAAGCTTTCTTT.

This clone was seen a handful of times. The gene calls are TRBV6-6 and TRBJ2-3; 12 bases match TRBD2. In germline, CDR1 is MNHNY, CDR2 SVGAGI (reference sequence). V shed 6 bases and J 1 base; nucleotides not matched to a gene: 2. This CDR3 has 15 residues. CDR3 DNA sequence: TGTGCCAGCAGACTAGCGGGGGGACGCACAGATACGCAGTATTTT. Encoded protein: CASRLAGGRTDTQYF.

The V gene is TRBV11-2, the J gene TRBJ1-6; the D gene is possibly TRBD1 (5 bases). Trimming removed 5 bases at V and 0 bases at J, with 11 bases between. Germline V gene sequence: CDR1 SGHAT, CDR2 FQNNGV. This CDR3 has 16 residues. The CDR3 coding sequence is TGTGCCAGCAGCGTCGACAGAAGCTCCTATAATTCACCCCTCCACTTT. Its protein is CASSVDRSSYNSPLHF.

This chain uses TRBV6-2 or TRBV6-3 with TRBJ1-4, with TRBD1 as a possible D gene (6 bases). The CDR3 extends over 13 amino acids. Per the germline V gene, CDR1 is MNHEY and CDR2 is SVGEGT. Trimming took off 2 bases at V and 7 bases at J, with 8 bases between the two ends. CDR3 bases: TGTGCCAGCAGTTACGTCAGGGGTGAAAAACTGTTTTTT. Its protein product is CASSYVRGEKLFF.

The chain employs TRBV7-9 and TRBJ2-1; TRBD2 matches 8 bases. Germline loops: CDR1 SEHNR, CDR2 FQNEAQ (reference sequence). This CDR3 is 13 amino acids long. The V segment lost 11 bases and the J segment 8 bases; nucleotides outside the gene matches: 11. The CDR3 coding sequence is TGTGCCGTTGCCAGCGGGAGAGACGATGAGCAGTTCTTC. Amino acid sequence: CAVASGRDDEQFF.